These 15 T cell receptor beta chains were all obtained from the same sample, sequenced in a study of blood T cell repertoires in COVID-19 (dated by TCRdb to 2020 to 2022). The library came from the immunoSEQ multiplex PCR assay. In TCRdb, the immuneACCESS table is reduced to in-frame sequences with V and J assigned. These tables do not hold every clone; where another copy was compared, an unresolved V gene accounts for under half, and the others remain unexplained. The sample table shows about 58,000 clones, and almost 90% are seen once. The biggest ten clones account for 20% to 25% of the sample. Sequenced material: peripheral blood. The receptor set was obtained from a woman between 50 and 59 years old with active or convalescent COVID-19.

The rearrangement links TRBV12-1 to TRBJ2-5; the table assigns TRBD2, which was not confirmed against the DNA. TRBV12-1 is a known pseudogene. The CDR3 is 14 amino acids. The CDR3 protein is CASSFYARGETQYF. In nucleotides, the CDR3 is TGTGCCAGCAGCTTTTATGCTAGAGGAGAGACCCAGTACTTC.

The rearrangement uses TRBV5-6 and TRBJ2-2; TRBD1 matches at 8 bases. Losses at the gene ends were 3 bases for V and 6 bases for J; bases not matched to a gene: 4. Germline V gene sequence: CDR1 SGHDT, CDR2 YYEEEE. This CDR3 has 14 amino acids. The CDR3 DNA is TGTGCCAGCAGCTCGACAGGGGTGGCCGGGGAGCTGTTTTTT. Its protein product is CASSSTGVAGELFF.

This clone was detected a few times. This rearrangement joins TRBV9 to TRBJ2-7; 10 nucleotides agree with TRBD2. The V and J ends lost 2 bases and 3 bases, in that order; junction bases with no gene match: 14. The germline V gene encodes CDR1 SGDLS and CDR2 YYNGEE. The CDR3 is made up of 18 amino acids. The CDR3 DNA follows: TGTGCCAGCAGCGTGGGCACTAGCGGGGCCAGAAAAGGCTACGAGCAGTACTTC. As protein: CASSVGTSGARKGYEQYF. The entire variable domain, with the rest obtained from reference TRBV9 and TRBJ2-7, is as follows: DSGVTQTPKHLITATGQRVTLRCSPRSGDLSVYWYQQSLDQGLQFLIQYYNGEERAKGNILERFSAQQFPDLHSELNLSSLELGDSALYFCASSVGTSGARKGYEQYFGPGTRLTVT.

Regarding this clone: Relative to the germline gene, one junction end is altered; a read error may explain this. V and J are TRBV7-7 and TRBJ2-2, with TRBD2 matching over 9 bases. The CDR3 runs to 17 residues. In germline, CDR1 is SSHAT, CDR2 FNYEAQ (reference sequence). CDR3 sequence (DNA): TGTGCTAGCAGCTTAGGAGGAGCGGGAGGAGGCACCGGGGAGCTGTTTTTT. Translation: CASSLGGAGGGTGELFF.

The genes are TRBV27 and TRBJ1-2, with 9 bases that match TRBD1. The CDR3 contains 13 residues. Germline values: CDR1 MNHEY, CDR2 SMNVEV (reference sequence). V lost 5 bases and J lost 5; bases outside the gene matches: 3. The chain's CDR3 is CASSPGTGYGYTF. In DNA, the CDR3 is TGTGCCAGCAGTCCAGGGACAGGGTATGGCTACACCTTC.

Points on this clone: At the DNA level, this CDR3 is encoded by other sequences in the same sample as well. The chain employs TRBV5-4 and TRBJ2-7; 10 bases are a match to TRBD1. The CDR3 extends over 15 amino acids. Per the germline V gene, CDR1 is SGHNT and CDR2 is YYREEE (reference sequence). With V trimmed by 4 bases and J by 2 bases, 6 bases remained unmatched. CDR3 loop: CASSPRQGATYEQYF. The DNA of the CDR3 is TGTGCCAGCAGCCCTAGACAGGGGGCGACCTACGAGCAGTACTTC.

The chain couples TRBV7-9 to TRBJ1-1, with D possibly matching TRBD1 (5 bases). V lost 4 bases and J 0 bases, leaving 15 bases between the germline ends. CDR1 and CDR2 from the germline V gene are SEHNR and FQNEAQ (reference sequence). CDR3 length equals 16 residues. CDR3 nucleotide sequence: TGTGCCAGCAGCTCTTCACCAGGGCGGATGAACACTGAAGCTTTCTTT. Amino acids: CASSSSPGRMNTEAFF. Full variable domain (missing parts from reference TRBV7-9 and TRBJ1-1): DTGVSQNPRHKITKRGQNVTFRCDPISEHNRLYWYRQTLGQGPEFLTYFQNEAQLEKSRLLSDRFSAERPKGSFSTLEIQRTEQGDSAMYLCASSSSPGRMNTEAFFGQGTRLTVV.

This chain joins TRBV3-1 (or the pseudogene TRBV3-2) and TRBJ2-7; maybe TRBD2 (6 bases). From germline, CDR1 is LGHDT and CDR2 YNNKEL (reference sequence). The V gene lost 4 bases and the J gene lost 7 bases, with 26 bases spanning the gap. The length of the CDR3 is 17 residues. CDR3 in DNA: TGTGCCAGCAGCCCGACATCCGGGACTCACATCTTAGGAGAGCAGTACTTC. Amino acid sequence: CASSPTSGTHILGEQYF.

The V and J genes are TRBV5-1 and TRBJ2-1; 9 nucleotides align to TRBD2. V gave up 4 bases and J gave up 8 bases; unmatched junction bases: 7. Germline V CDR1 and CDR2: SGHRS, YFSETQ. The CDR3 is made up of 14 amino acids. The CDR3 loop is CASSNPAGGYEQFF. CDR3 DNA: TGCGCCAGCAGCAACCCGGCGGGGGGGTATGAGCAGTTCTTC.

Written as DNA, the CDR3 is TGTGCCAGCAGCTTAGAGGGTGCGGGGGGTGGCTACACCTTC. Amino acids: CASSLEGAGGGYTF. The chain couples TRBV11-2 to TRBJ1-2; D perhaps matches TRBD1 (5 bases). The germline V gene has CDR1 SGHAT and CDR2 FQNNGV. The CDR3 spans 14 residues. Trimming took off 0 bases at V and 7 bases at J, with 12 bases between the two ends. The whole variable domain, filled in from reference TRBV11-2 and TRBJ1-2, reads EAGVAQSPRYKIIEKRQSVAFWCNPISGHATLYWYQQILGQGPKLLIQFQNNGVVDDSQLPKDRFSAERLKGVDSTLKIQPAKLEDSAVYLCASSLEGAGGGYTFGSGTRLTVV.

The rearrangement links TRBV9 to TRBJ1-2; possibly TRBD1 for D (5 bases). This CDR3 spans 15 amino acids. CDR1 SGDLS and CDR2 YYNGEE come from the germline V gene. V lost 0 bases, J lost 1 base, and 10 bases lay in between. CDR3 coding DNA: TGTGCCAGCAGCGTAGGGGGGGACGGTAACTATGGCTACACCTTC. It is translated as CASSVGGDGNYGYTF.

The chain couples TRBV18 to TRBJ2-6; TRBD1 might be the D (6 bases). This CDR3 comprises 20 residues. Per germline, CDR1 KGHSH and CDR2 LQKENI. With 2 bases removed from V and 0 bases from J, the gap between germline ends came to 20 bases. CDR3 residues: CASSPAQTGQSFSGANVLTF. CDR3 in DNA: TGTGCCAGCTCACCAGCCCAAACTGGACAGTCCTTCTCTGGGGCCAACGTCCTGACTTTC. Looking up the rest from reference TRBV18 and TRBJ2-6 gives the full variable domain: NAGVMQNPRHLVRRRGQEARLRCSPMKGHSHVYWYRQLPEEGLKFMVYLQKENIIDESGMPKERFSAEFPKEGPSILRIQQVVRGDSAAYFCASSPAQTGQSFSGANVLTFGAGSRLTVL.

The chain recombines TRBV18 with TRBJ2-7; 9 nucleotides line up with TRBD1. Germline V gene data show CDR1 as KGHSH and CDR2 as LQKENI. With V trimmed by 5 bases and J by 1 base, 6 bases remained unmatched. The length of the CDR3 is 15 residues. The CDR3 bases are TGTGCCAGCTCAGTACTCGGGACAGGGTCCTACGAGCAGTACTTC. Translating it yields CASSVLGTGSYEQYF.

J is TRBJ2-7 and V is TRBV15; TRBD1 agrees at 10 bases. The CDR3 contains 16 residues. V trimming: 3 bases; J trimming: 3 bases; junction bases outside the gene matches: 8. Germline CDR1 and CDR2: LNHNV and YYDKDF (reference sequence). In nucleotides, the CDR3 is TGTGCCACCAGCAGTTATACCGGGACAGGGGTCTACGAGCAGTACTTC. It specifies CATSSYTGTGVYEQYF.

This rearrangement joins TRBV9 to TRBJ1-3; no clear D gene. This CDR3 spans 14 amino acids. Germline lookup yields CDR1 SGDLS and CDR2 YYNGEE. Trimming stripped 3 bases from V and 0 bases from J, with 7 bases between. The CDR3 DNA reads TGTGCCAGCAGCGGTAGGAGCTCTGGAAACACCATATATTTT. It codes for CASSGRSSGNTIYF.